These 7 T cell receptor beta chains were sequenced from one sample in a study of chemoradiotherapy in HPV16-positive cancers. Profiling relied on immunoSEQ multiplex PCR, and the TCRdb table lists in-frame clones only, not all of them. Of just over 25,000 clones in the sample, 85% to 95% were seen once. Material: blood, obtained from a patient who underwent chemoradiotherapy. These receptors originate from a human donor with HPV-associated anogenital cancer.

The chain combines TRBV14 with TRBJ1-3; no clear D. Trimming took off 1 base at V and 0 bases at J, with 4 bases between the two ends. The CDR3 covers 14 residues. Germline V CDR1 and CDR2: SGHDN, FVKESK. The CDR3 DNA sequence: TGTGCCAGCAGCCAAGTATTCTCTGGAAACACCATATATTTT. Translating gives CASSQVFSGNTIYF.

The chain uses TRBV15 and TRBJ2-1, with D tentatively TRBD2 (6 bases). V lost 1 base to trimming and J lost 2 bases, with 12 bases between them. The CDR3 covers 16 residues. Germline values: CDR1 LNHNV, CDR2 YYDKDF (reference sequence). CDR3 DNA sequence: TGTGCCACCAGCAGAGGAAGGGACTTGACCTACAATGAGCAGTTCTTC. The encoded protein is CATSRGRDLTYNEQFF.

V usage is TRBV5-1 and J usage is TRBJ2-7; TRBD1 is a possible D gene (5 bases). V lost 4 bases and J 5 bases, leaving 16 bases between the germline ends. This CDR3 contains 14 residues. From germline, CDR1 is SGHRS and CDR2 YFSETQ. The CDR3 region has the DNA TGCGCCAGCAGCACGCAGGGCCGGTGGAACGAGCAGTACTTC. It is translated as CASSTQGRWNEQYF.

A single count supports this clone. The chain links TRBV9 to TRBJ1-3; D gene ambiguous. The CDR3 is 15 residues long. V gave up 1 base and J gave up 0 bases, with 8 bases separating them. Germline V gene data show CDR1 as SGDLS and CDR2 as YYNGEE. CDR3 in DNA: TGTGCCAGCAGCGTAAACGGCATCTCTGGAAACACCATATATTTT. It specifies CASSVNGISGNTIYF.

The table lists this clone with a count of one. The genes are TRBV28 and TRBJ2-5; D call uncertain. V lost 0 bases and J 0 bases, leaving 5 bases between the germline ends. Germline V lookup: CDR1 MDHEN, CDR2 SYDVKM. This CDR3 is 14 amino acids long. The CDR3: CASSLWGYQETQYF. The CDR3 bases are TGTGCCAGCAGTTTATGGGGGTACCAAGAGACCCAGTACTTC.

CDR3 nucleotides: TGTGCCAGCAGCTTGACAGGGGTTTTTGGTGAAAAACTGTTTTTT. Translation: CASSLTGVFGEKLFF. V gene TRBV5-5 combines with J gene TRBJ1-4, with 7 bases fitting TRBD1. The CDR3 is 15 residues long. The trim removed 1 base at V and 7 bases at J, leaving 7 bases unmatched. In germline, CDR1 is SGHKS, CDR2 YYEKEE (reference sequence).

The gene calls are TRBV10-3 and TRBJ2-1; TRBD2 matches at 15 bases. Germline CDR1 is ENHRY and CDR2 is SYGVKD. J was trimmed by 9 bases and V by 2 bases; bases with no gene match: 17. The CDR3 covers 20 residues. CDR3 in DNA: TGTGCCATCAGTGAGAAAGGGTTCAGGACTAGCGGGAGGGCCGACAGTGAGCAGTTCTTC. This translates into CAISEKGFRTSGRADSEQFF.